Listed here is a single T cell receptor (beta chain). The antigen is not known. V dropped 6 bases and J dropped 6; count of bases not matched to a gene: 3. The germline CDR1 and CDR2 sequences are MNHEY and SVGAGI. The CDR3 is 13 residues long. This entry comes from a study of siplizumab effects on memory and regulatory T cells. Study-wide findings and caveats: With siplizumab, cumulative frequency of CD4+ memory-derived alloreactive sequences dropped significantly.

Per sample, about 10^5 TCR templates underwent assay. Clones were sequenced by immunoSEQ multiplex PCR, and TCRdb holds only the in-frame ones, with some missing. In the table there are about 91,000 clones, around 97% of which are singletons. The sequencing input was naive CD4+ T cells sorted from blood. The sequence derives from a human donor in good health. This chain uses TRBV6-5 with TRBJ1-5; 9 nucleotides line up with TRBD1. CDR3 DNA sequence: TGTGCCAGCAGGGGGACAGGGCCTCAGCCCCAGCATTTT. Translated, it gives CASRGTGPQPQHF.